The present TCR beta chain was sequenced within a study of cytomegalovirus exposure and HLA in healthy donors (dated by TCRdb to about 2017). For the study in its entirety: An earlier analysis of more than 550 of the donors reported 276 Gb of sequence data and some 110 million unique TCR beta sequences obtained from around 170 million T cells. Approximately 300 gigabases of sequencing data and tens of millions of unique TCR sequences made up an early release that covered around 640 HLA-typed donors. Of the roughly 390 genotyped donors, approximately 80% fell in the genetic ancestry cluster associated with self-reported Caucasian donors. The study was designed to test whether signatures of past pathogen exposure could be identified by cataloging public T cell receptors. The study used immunosequencing to profile the T cell repertoires of hundreds of subjects and linked those repertoires to cytomegalovirus serostatus. Along with the roughly 710-subject first cohort, a separate validation cohort of around 110 different subjects was used. The study combined high-throughput TCR immunosequencing, statistical association of individual TCRs with disease status, and machine learning to predict cytomegalovirus infection status. A later analysis re-examined previously published TCR beta repertoires from just over 650 donors and added high-resolution HLA genotyping to investigate patterns of TCR occurrence. In the later analysis, no new phenotypic data were used to find candidate immune exposures; instead, reliance was placed on TCR beta sequences and their occurrence across donors. In an earlier analysis of over 550 of the donors, high-throughput TCR beta sequencing was used to judge whether each TCR beta V gene segment behaved as functional or pseudogenic. Donor age, sex, ethnicity and CMV serostatus were compiled alongside the repertoire data. A later genetic analysis took genome-wide SNP genotypes for about 55% of the roughly 700 donors and used that subset as a discovery cohort. Every repertoire in the discovery cohort had been generated on one and the same sequencing platform. Class I and class II HLA loci were covered by the typing at four-digit resolution. Typing coverage differed by locus: A, B, C, DRB1 and DQB1 were typed in about 620-640 donors, DQA1 in about 550, DPA1 in 600 to 610, and DPB1 in just under 490. Several DR-DQ haplotypes were treated as single units for association and clustering because of strong linkage in the cohort. Among around 400 genotyped donors of the cohort, an average of approximately 240,000 unique TCR beta nucleotide sequences was sequenced per donor, of which approximately 19% were non-productive. What the study reported, not specific to this receptor: Immune exposure information for the cohort was limited to CMV serostatus. When HLA alleles, especially DR and DQ, strongly co-occurred, TCR associations were difficult to assign to individual alleles. The presence/absence analyses assumed that sequencing depth was roughly uniform across donors, and that assumption may not be true. According to a later analysis, TCR association rates differed among HLA loci, with DRB1 alleles showing the most associated TCRs and HLA-C alleles showing the fewest. A few of the identified cytomegalovirus-associated TCR beta chains were confirmed in vitro to be specific for cytomegalovirus antigens. Correlated functional status among segregating V segments might reflect linkage disequilibrium, but an unknown experimental factor could not be ruled out. While some public TCRs were present in many individuals, most TCR sequences turned up only very rarely across donors. In a later analysis, most CMV-associated TCR beta chains were found to appear HLA-restricted, with HLA associations seemingly driven largely by CMV exposure. A further reported finding was that TCR beta sequences accurately predicted the HLA-A and HLA-B alleles for most subjects in the first cohort. A later genetic analysis associated a missense DCLRE1C variant with V-gene and J-gene trimming of TCR beta chains, and an independent cohort replicated the association. The authors suggested that the approach could potentially be generalized to other disease states and immunological phenotypes. An earlier analysis of 450 to 750 of the donors showed that most TCR beta V segments appeared in productive rearrangements either about 90% or about 30% of the time, which broadly matched IMGT annotations. Cytomegalovirus status was reported to be diagnosed by the classifier with high specificity and sensitivity in both the original and validation cohorts. The study listed over 150 TCR beta chains as associated with cytomegalovirus. A later analysis associated 17,000 or so TCR beta sequences with specific HLA alleles at a false discovery rate of 0.05. In a later analysis, HLA-associated TCR beta chains were found to be more clonally expanded and to have lower generation probabilities than equally common non-associated chains. Because the 87-base-pair reads could not distinguish some IMGT-functional V segments, including TRBV6-2 and TRBV6-3, those segments were excluded. A group of highly shared sequence variants was considered likely to be a technical artifact of the sequencing pipeline. Several of the top co-occurrence clusters appeared to be linked to parvovirus B19, influenza, CMV and Epstein-Barr virus, according to a later analysis. According to a later genetic analysis, donors in an Asian-associated ancestry cluster had fewer N-insertions in productive TCRs than the roughly 670-donor mean. HLA typing was unavailable for some donors at each locus, so association tests used only the typed subset. Over 15 rarely observed V segments, including chromosome 9 orphons, were excluded from the earlier analysis of about 600 of the donors because counts were too low. This cohort had only TCR beta chains sequenced, and the lack of alpha or paired-chain data limited which features could be detected.

The cysteine opens and the phenylalanine closes a CDR3 of 15 amino acids. The read is trimmed to its CDR3 DNA, 45 bases read in frame from base 1. The junction carries 18 bases between V and J, which are trimmed by 8 bases and 4 bases respectively. CDR1 GTSNPN and CDR2 SVGIG were looked up in the germline V gene (reference sequence). Concerning this clone itself: The antigen it recognizes is unknown.

The cohort comprised several hundred healthy bone marrow donors. At the time of sampling, every cohort member was nominally healthy, though immune exposures that went unrecorded were likely present. The donor tested CMV seronegative, placing the donor among the 300 to 450 seronegative members of the cohort. Every donor gave a peripheral blood sample, and the peripheral blood mononuclear cells from that sample were used for TCR beta sequencing. The Qiagen DNeasy Blood Extraction Kit was used to extract genomic DNA from the blood cell samples. Preparation of the library involved the immunoSEQ multiplex PCR assay. For the multiplex PCR, a mixture combining 60 forward primers for TCR Vbeta segments and 13 reverse primers for TCR Jbeta segments was used. A multiplex PCR assay on genomic DNA amplified the CDR3 region of rearranged TCR beta genes. On the Illumina HiSeq System, the amplified TCR beta libraries were sequenced as 87-base-pair reads. The paper's data handling went like this. A later analysis counted about 76 million unique TCR beta chains across the 700 or so repertoires, and roughly 9.9 million of these chains were shared by at least two donors. A nearest-neighbor algorithm error-corrected the raw reads and collapsed the reads into unique sequences, merging closely related sequences to remove PCR and sequencing errors. V, D and J gene segments were assigned by aligning CDR3 sequences to IMGT reference sequences. For a sequence to be retained, at least a six-nucleotide match to both a V gene segment and a J gene segment was required. A rearrangement counted as productive if the CDR3 had no stop codons and remained in frame with V and J, and every other rearrangement counted as non-productive. CDR3 was defined by IMGT convention, running from the second conserved V-encoded cysteine to the conserved J-encoded phenylalanine. In an earlier analysis of roughly 580 of the donors, sequences lacking an unambiguous match to a single V gene segment were excluded. An earlier analysis of several hundred of the donors called V segments functional above 56.7% productive rearrangements and segregating when the between-donor standard deviation exceeded 5%. To diagnose cytomegalovirus status from the catalog of TCR beta chain sequences, a statistical classification framework was built. V and J gene assignment, in a later analysis, came from comparing TCR nucleotide sequences with IMGT/GENE-DB human TR gene sequences. The TCRdist pipeline was used in a later analysis to assign CDR3 sequences and most-parsimonious VDJ recombination scenarios. A later analysis defined each TCR beta chain by its CDR3 amino acid sequence plus V-gene family, and excluded reads lacking a unique V-gene family. As a way to deal with suspected cross-contamination and a sequencing artifact, a later analysis dropped hundreds of nucleotide sequences that were highly shared and had low generation probability. For each public chain, a later analysis derived a clonal expansion index from normalized ranks of inferred template counts within each repertoire. Generation probabilities in a later analysis came from a VDJ recombination model fitted to out-of-frame rearrangements, and those results were checked against IGoR. Hypergeometric tests were used in a later analysis to score TCR-TCR, TCR-HLA and TCR-CMV co-occurrence, with a repertoire-size bias correction applied to the TCR pairs. False discovery rates were estimated in a later analysis by permuting HLA or CMV assignments 20 times. In a later analysis, co-occurring TCRs were grouped using DBSCAN, with TCRdist sequence similarity added in when clustering inside HLA-allele-positive subsets. Repertoires with fewer than 30,000 or more than 120,000 public chains were left out of co-occurrence clustering, as were five repertoires with anomalous nucleotide sharing. TCRdb's version of the immuneACCESS table is confined to in-frame rearrangements and falls short of the full clone set. An unresolved V gene accounts for under half of the shortfall where checked; the remainder is of unknown origin. D and trimming come from the DNA, and the V and J calls and clone size come from that table. The sample's own table lists over 55,000 clones. Clones ranked in the top ten supply around 4% of the sample.

The specimen sequenced was PBMCs. The V and J segments used are TRBV30 and TRBJ2-6; TRBD2 might be the D gene, on 7 matching bases. The TCR sequence derives from a male donor in good health and CMV-seronegative. The CDR3 protein sequence reads: CAGKIGGAGANVLTF. The base sequence is TGTGCCGGGAAGATTGGGGGGGCCGGGGCCAACGTCCTGACTTTC.